The clone carrying this T cell receptor (beta chain) was found a few times. Its cognate antigen is unknown. This CDR3 region has 13 residues. Trimming left V 0 bases short and J 1 base short, with 4 bases between. In germline, CDR1 is SGHRS, CDR2 YFSETQ. The data originate from a study of cytotoxic CD8 clonotypes in ibrutinib-treated CLL. In the study overall: After median approximately 74 months, approximately 14 stayed in remission, some 12 progressed; responses approximately 24 partial, 2 complete. A median around twelve months of treatment, range 6 to 36, preceded the collection of response samples. Findings and caveats of the study: While tracking circulating CD8+ T-cell counts, baseline clonality exceeded that of age-matched healthy donors. Under therapy, public clonotypes either contracted or stayed stable, and they were uncommon.

This table comes from immunoSEQ multiplex PCR, and its TCRdb copy is limited to in-frame clones, with some not included. Of 130,000 to 150,000 clones in the sample, around three quarters were seen once. The receptor's source is a human donor with chronic lymphocytic leukemia. This chain uses TRBV5-1 with TRBJ1-1, with unresolved D. Sequenced here: PBMCs, sampled after 12 months of ibrutinib treatment. The CDR3, as DNA: TGCGCCAGCAGCTTGGGGCGGAACACTGAAGCTTTCTTT. It codes for CASSLGRNTEAFF.